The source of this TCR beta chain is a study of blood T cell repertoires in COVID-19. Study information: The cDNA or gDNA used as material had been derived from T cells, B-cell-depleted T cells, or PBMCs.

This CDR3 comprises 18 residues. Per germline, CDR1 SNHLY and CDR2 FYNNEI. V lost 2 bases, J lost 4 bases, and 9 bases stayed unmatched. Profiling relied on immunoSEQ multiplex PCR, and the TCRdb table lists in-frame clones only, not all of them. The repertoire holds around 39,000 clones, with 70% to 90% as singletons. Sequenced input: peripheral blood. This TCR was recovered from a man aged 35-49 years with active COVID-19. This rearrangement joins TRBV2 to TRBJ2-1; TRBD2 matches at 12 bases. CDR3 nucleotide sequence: TGTGCCAGCAGTGAATTGGGGCTAGCGGGAGGGGCGTACAATGAGCAGTTCTTC. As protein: CASSELGLAGGAYNEQFF.